This T cell receptor (beta chain) was identified during a study of T cells in Graves' hyperthyroidism and ophthalmopathy. Study information: The authors collected peripheral blood at initial diagnosis, before any treatment.

It was RNA transcripts that yielded the amplified TCR beta CDR3 regions. The HTBI set primed first-round TCR CDR3 RT-PCR. TCRdb reprocessed the multiplex PCR reads with MiXCR, giving one entry per CDR3 protein. The top ten clones hold under 7% of a sample with roughly 580,000 distinct CDR3 sequences, more than 11% of them seen once. This CDR3 region has 13 residues. The V and J ends lost 5 bases and 9 bases respectively, with 13 bases between them. Germline CDR1 and CDR2: MNHEY and SMNVEV (reference sequence). With a duration under 2 months, the hyperthyroidism was newly diagnosed in patients aged 18 to 65.

The clonotype comes from a woman aged 25 to 39 with Graves' hyperthyroidism that later progressed to Graves' ophthalmopathy. Specimen: blood. The chain couples TRBV27 to TRBJ2-2; D is unresolved. Here the CDR3 DNA reads TGTGCCAGCAGTCCTGATGACTTCCGGGAGCTGTTTTTT. Its protein is CASSPDDFRELFF.